These 27 T cell receptor beta chains were all obtained from the same sample, sequenced in a study of CD4+ T cells in melanoma. Profiled with immunoSEQ multiplex PCR; TCRdb holds only in-frame clones, not every one. Among fewer than 150,000 clones listed, about 93% were seen once. The origin of the receptors is a human donor with melanoma.

The chain joins TRBV6-1 to TRBJ2-1; D might be TRBD1 (7 bases). This CDR3 is 14 amino acids long. Trimming shortened V by 8 bases and J by 9 bases, and 20 bases separated the two germline ends. CDR1 MNHNS and CDR2 SASEGT come from the germline V gene. The CDR3 sequence is CASGRNRGSIEQFF. In DNA form, the CDR3 reads TGTGCCAGCGGGAGGAACAGGGGCTCGATTGAGCAGTTCTTC.

The rearrangement links TRBV4-2 to TRBJ1-2; 10 bases align to TRBD1. The junction had 5 bases not matched to a gene; V was cut back by 3 bases and J by 1 base. Germline loops: CDR1 LGHNA, CDR2 YNFKEQ. There are 16 residues in the CDR3. The CDR3 loop is CASSHRDRGDNYGYTF. CDR3 bases: TGTGCCAGCAGCCATCGGGACAGGGGAGATAACTATGGCTACACCTTC.

J is TRBJ2-5 and V is TRBV7-2; D is undetermined. CDR1 is SGHTA and CDR2 is FQGNSA in the germline V gene. Trimming left V 1 base short and J 5 bases short, with 5 bases between. The CDR3 sequence is 12 residues long. The CDR3 DNA is TGTGCCAGCAGCTTAGTCGGGGAGACCCAGTACTTC. Translated: CASSLVGETQYF.

The rearrangement links TRBV6-7 to TRBJ2-1; 8 positions agree with TRBD2. TRBV6-7 qualifies as an ORF whose function is uncertain. Unmatched junction bases numbered 3, after V lost 0 bases and J lost 5 bases. CDR3 length: 15 residues. CDR3: CASSYSGGAHNEQFF. The CDR3 DNA sequence: TGTGCCAGCAGTTACTCCGGGGGGGCCCACAATGAGCAGTTCTTC.

The CDR3 loop reads CASTPRGPEETQYF. CDR3 DNA: TGTGCCAGCACCCCCCGGGGGCCGGAGGAGACCCAGTACTTC. The V call is TRBV7-9, the J call TRBJ2-5, with D tentatively TRBD1 or TRBD2 (6 bases each). The CDR3 totals 14 residues. Per the germline V gene, CDR1 is SEHNR and CDR2 is FQNEAQ (reference sequence). V lost 7 bases and J lost 5, with 17 bases in between.

The genes are TRBV5-1 and TRBJ1-2; 7 bases map to TRBD1. The germline gives CDR1 SGHRS, CDR2 YFSETQ. V trimming: 8 bases; J trimming: 0 bases; junction bases outside the gene matches: 10. The CDR3 is made up of 15 amino acids. This chain's CDR3 is CASTTGPISNYGYTF. The CDR3 nucleotides are TGCGCCAGTACGACAGGGCCAATTTCTAACTATGGCTACACCTTC.

The V call is TRBV19, the J call TRBJ1-2; no reliable D call. This CDR3 has 15 amino acids. Germline loops: CDR1 LNHDA, CDR2 SQIVND (reference sequence). Trimming pared 0 bases from V and 0 bases from J, leaving 8 bases between. CDR3 region: CASSIDGKANYGYTF. The CDR3 DNA reads as TGTGCCAGTAGTATAGATGGGAAGGCTAACTATGGCTACACCTTC.

This sequence joins TRBV5-5 and TRBJ1-2; 8 bases are a match to TRBD1. This CDR3 region has 14 residues. Germline trimming cut 3 bases from V and 6 bases from J; bases unmatched to any gene: 7. Germline CDR1 SGHKS, CDR2 YYEKEE (reference sequence). The CDR3 protein is CASSYRDRTHGYTF. For the CDR3, the DNA is TGTGCCAGCAGCTACCGGGACAGGACTCATGGCTACACCTTC.

The rearrangement uses TRBV9 and TRBJ2-1; D call uncertain. V shed 0 bases and J shed 5 bases, with 18 bases lying between them. The CDR3 length is 17 residues. Germline CDR1 is SGDLS and CDR2 is YYNGEE. The CDR3 region has the DNA TGTGCCAGCAGCGTAGCTACGGCCATTCCACCGGACAATGAGCAGTTCTTC. Protein product: CASSVATAIPPDNEQFF. Drawing the rest from reference TRBV9 and TRBJ2-1, the complete variable domain is DSGVTQTPKHLITATGQRVTLRCSPRSGDLSVYWYQQSLDQGLQFLIQYYNGEERAKGNILERFSAQQFPDLHSELNLSSLELGDSALYFCASSVATAIPPDNEQFFGPGTRLTVL.

The chain couples TRBV30 to TRBJ1-1, with D tentatively TRBD1 (6 bases). The CDR3 runs to 13 residues. Germline V gene lookup returns CDR1 GTSNPN and CDR2 SVGIG (reference sequence). Trimming shortened V by 8 bases and J by 3 bases, and 16 bases separated the two germline ends. CDR3 coding DNA: TGTGCCGGATATACAGGGTTCTACACTGAAGCTTTCTTT. Translated, it gives CAGYTGFYTEAFF.

This sequence joins TRBV29-1 and TRBJ1-4, with TRBD1 matching 8 bases. CDR1 is SQVTM and CDR2 is ANQGSEA in the germline V gene. This CDR3 comprises 19 residues. Unmatched junction bases numbered 17, after V lost 5 bases and J lost 0 bases. CDR3 protein: CSVRKAGQGLTATNEKLFF. The CDR3 DNA reads TGCAGCGTTCGAAAGGCTGGACAGGGATTAACAGCAACTAATGAAAAACTGTTTTTT.

This clone occurred once. The chain carries TRBV4-2 and TRBJ2-1; tentative D call: TRBD2 (5 bases). Deletions cut 2 bases from V and 6 bases from J, with 14 bases between. Germline V gives CDR1 LGHNA, CDR2 YNFKEQ. CDR3 length: 15 amino acids. CDR3 sequence reads: CASSQRAILANEQFF. The CDR3 nucleotides are TGTGCCAGCAGCCAACGCGCCATTCTAGCCAATGAGCAGTTCTTC.

V is TRBV6-5 and J is TRBJ1-1; D might be TRBD1 (5 bases). Germline CDR1 MNHEY, CDR2 SVGAGI. Trimming left V 0 bases short and J 8 bases short, with 7 bases between. This CDR3 spans 12 amino acids. The CDR3 sequence is CASSYSRGEAFF. In nucleotides, the CDR3 is TGTGCCAGCAGTTACTCGAGGGGCGAAGCTTTCTTT.

The rearrangement links TRBV5-4 to TRBJ2-4; 10 positions agree with TRBD2. V shed 4 bases, J shed 3 bases, and the junction held 7 bases outside the gene matches. Germline V gene lookup returns CDR1 SGHNT and CDR2 YYREEE (reference sequence). The CDR3 consists of 16 residues. For the CDR3, the DNA is TGTGCCAGCAGCCTTCCTACTAGCGGGGACAAAAACATTCAGTACTTC. Translated: CASSLPTSGDKNIQYF.

The chain links TRBV5-1 to TRBJ1-1; no clear D. Trimming cost V 7 bases and J 8 bases, with 12 bases left between them. The CDR3 runs to 11 residues. The germline CDR1 and CDR2 sequences are SGHRS and YFSETQ. CDR3 DNA: TGCGCCAGCGGAGAGACGGACGAAGCTTTCTTT. This encodes CASGETDEAFF.

This chain links TRBV11-2 with TRBJ1-2; 8 bases map to TRBD1. The germline gives CDR1 SGHAT, CDR2 FQNNGV. The trim removed 8 bases at V and 7 bases at J, leaving 15 bases unmatched. This CDR3 is built from 15 residues. CDR3 sequence reads: CASGSTRQGSSGYTF. CDR3 DNA: TGTGCCAGCGGATCAACCCGACAGGGGAGTAGTGGCTACACCTTC.

V gene TRBV7-3 combines with J gene TRBJ1-2; D perhaps matches TRBD1 (5 bases). There are 13 residues in the CDR3. CDR1 is SGHTA and CDR2 is FQGTGA in the germline V gene. Deletions cut 2 bases from V and 6 bases from J, with 10 bases between. DNA of the CDR3: TGTGCCAGCAGCTTAGTCCAGGGCAATGGCTACACCTTC. It yields the protein CASSLVQGNGYTF.

CDR3: CASSSIRRSPLHF. The CDR3 DNA is TGTGCCAGCAGCTCAATCCGAAGGTCACCCCTCCACTTT. This chain uses TRBV27 with TRBJ1-6; unclear D gene. Trimming took off 6 bases at V and 10 bases at J, with 13 bases between the two ends. The CDR3 has 13 amino acids. Germline V gene lookup returns CDR1 MNHEY and CDR2 SMNVEV (reference sequence).

The rearrangement links TRBV7-9 to TRBJ2-1; D unclear. The germline V gene has CDR1 SEHNR and CDR2 FQNEAQ (reference sequence). The length of the CDR3 is 13 residues. Trimming cost V 11 bases and J 5 bases, with 16 bases left between them. The CDR3: CAFPVGRDNEQFF. Written as DNA, the CDR3 is TGTGCCTTCCCAGTGGGCCGGGACAATGAGCAGTTCTTC.

Of note for this clone: Within the sample, other DNA sequences also encode this same CDR3. The V call is TRBV18, the J call TRBJ2-3; D perhaps matches TRBD2 (6 bases). The CDR3 spans 15 residues. V was trimmed by 2 bases and J by 2 bases, leaving 11 bases between them. CDR1 and CDR2 from the germline V gene are KGHSH and LQKENI. The CDR3 region is CASSPGRGVTDTQYF. The CDR3 DNA reads TGTGCCAGCTCACCAGGGCGGGGAGTCACAGATACGCAGTATTTT.

For this clone: Distinct nucleotide sequences in the sample also encode this CDR3. The chain joins TRBV9 to TRBJ2-1, with D uncertain. V was pared by 0 bases and J by 0 bases, with 4 bases between. CDR3 length equals 14 residues. Germline loops: CDR1 SGDLS, CDR2 YYNGEE. CDR3 sequence: CASSVGSSYNEQFF. DNA for the CDR3: TGTGCCAGCAGCGTAGGAAGCTCCTACAATGAGCAGTTCTTC.

This clone has a single count. The V and J genes are TRBV5-1 and TRBJ2-7; TRBD1 matches at 8 bases. J gave up 4 bases and V 0 bases, and 9 bases lay outside the gene matches. This CDR3 region has 16 residues. CDR1 is SGHRS, CDR2 YFSETQ, per germline. The CDR3 here is CASSLAQGAPGYEQYF. The CDR3 DNA follows: TGCGCCAGCAGCTTGGCGCAGGGGGCCCCTGGGTACGAGCAGTACTTC.

The V and J genes are TRBV6-5 and TRBJ1-3; the D is unclear. V was shortened by 9 bases and J by 1 base, with 16 bases between the two germline ends. The CDR3 loop spans 15 amino acids. Germline V gene sequence: CDR1 MNHEY, CDR2 SVGAGI. The CDR3 DNA is TGTGCCAGAGAATGGTGGGAAGAATCTGGAAACACCATATATTTT. Translating gives CAREWWEESGNTIYF.

The chain combines TRBV5-1 with TRBJ2-2; D remains unclear. The CDR3 is made up of 17 amino acids. V dropped 0 bases and J dropped 2 bases, with 14 bases sitting between them. The germline CDR1 and CDR2 sequences are SGHRS and YFSETQ. The CDR3 loop is CASSLAVGSLNTGELFF. In DNA, the CDR3 is TGCGCCAGCAGCTTGGCTGTAGGTTCTCTCAACACCGGGGAGCTGTTTTTT.

The rearrangement uses TRBV7-9 and TRBJ1-1; D gene unclear. Germline CDR1 reads SEHNR; CDR2 reads FQNEAQ (reference sequence). This CDR3 comprises 14 residues. V lost 5 bases and J 0 bases, leaving 10 bases between the germline ends. The CDR3 DNA sequence: TGTGCCAGCAGCGATCAGCAGATGAACACTGAAGCTTTCTTT. It yields the protein CASSDQQMNTEAFF. The full variable domain, its missing parts supplied by reference TRBV7-9 and TRBJ1-1, is DTGVSQNPRHKITKRGQNVTFRCDPISEHNRLYWYRQTLGQGPEFLTYFQNEAQLEKSRLLSDRFSAERPKGSFSTLEIQRTEQGDSAMYLCASSDQQMNTEAFFGQGTRLTVV.

J is TRBJ1-2 and V is TRBV6-6; D call uncertain. CDR1 is MNHNY, CDR2 SVGAGI, per germline (reference sequence). The germline V and J ends were trimmed by 5 bases and 0 bases, with 13 bases remaining between them. The CDR3 is 15 amino acids. The CDR3: CASSTQTATNYGYTF. CDR3 DNA sequence: TGTGCCAGCAGTACCCAGACTGCAACTAACTATGGCTACACCTTC.

In DNA form, the CDR3 reads TGTGCCGGCGGTGGACTTCCCCGCGGGGAAAAACTGTTTTTT. Its translation is CAGGGLPRGEKLFF. V gene TRBV2 combines with J gene TRBJ1-4; no firm D call. With 11 bases removed from V and 8 bases from J, the gap between germline ends came to 21 bases. The CDR3 extends over 14 amino acids. Germline CDR1 SNHLY, CDR2 FYNNEI.